The 27 T cell receptor beta chains reported below all come from one sample, sequenced in a study of blood T cell repertoires in COVID-19 (dated by TCRdb to the early 2020s). Library preparation employed the immunoSEQ multiplex PCR assay. Not all clones reach the TCRdb copy of this immuneACCESS table, which keeps in-frame sequences only. Checked studies attribute under half of the gap to unresolved V genes and leave the rest unexplained. The sample table shows 200,000 or so clones, and around 84% are seen once. Of the sample, 3% to 3.5% is held by the ten largest clones. Sample: peripheral blood. The receptors derive from a man aged 60 to 75 with acute or convalescent COVID-19.

This clone was observed a single time. This chain connects TRBV14 to TRBJ2-2; unclear D gene. The V gene lost 0 bases and the J gene lost 6 bases, with 11 bases spanning the gap. The germline V gene encodes CDR1 SGHDN and CDR2 FVKESK. The CDR3 loop spans 15 amino acids. Written as DNA, the CDR3 is TGTGCCAGCAGCCAAGATCGGTACCCGGCCGGGGAGCTGTTTTTT. Amino acid sequence: CASSQDRYPAGELFF. Combining the CDR3 with reference TRBV14 and TRBJ2-2 gives the whole variable domain EAGVTQFPSHSVIEKGQTVTLRCDPISGHDNLYWYRRVMGKEIKFLLHFVKESKQDESGMPNNRFLAERTGGTYSTLKVQPAELEDSGVYFCASSQDRYPAGELFFGEGSRLTVL.

The chain recombines TRBV15 with TRBJ1-6; D perhaps matches TRBD1 (6 bases). CDR1 and CDR2 (germline): LNHNV, YYDKDF (reference sequence). The germline V and J ends were trimmed by 1 base and 0 bases, with 13 bases remaining between them. The CDR3 has 18 amino acids. CDR3 residues: CATSRAAGQSSYNSPLHF. The CDR3 DNA follows: TGTGCCACCAGCAGAGCGGCAGGACAGAGCTCCTATAATTCACCCCTCCACTTT.

CDR3 sequence: CASSQDNLAGAQETQYF. The DNA of the CDR3 is TGCGCCAGCAGCCAAGATAACCTAGCGGGGGCCCAAGAGACCCAGTACTTC. The chain carries TRBV4-1 and TRBJ2-5; TRBD2 aligns across 10 bases. Germline CDR1 and CDR2: MGHRA and YSYEKL. The CDR3 covers 17 residues. The ends lost 0 bases at V and 1 base at J; junction bases unmatched: 5.

The chain has TRBV29-1 and TRBJ1-6; no clear D. The CDR3 contains 12 residues. V was pared by 7 bases and J by 9 bases, with 13 bases between. From germline, CDR1 is SQVTM and CDR2 ANQGSEA. CDR3 loop: CSASSGSSPLHF. DNA for the CDR3: TGCAGCGCTAGCTCCGGTAGTTCACCCCTCCACTTT.

The genes are TRBV3-1 (or the pseudogene TRBV3-2) and TRBJ1-4; D not certain. There are 14 residues in the CDR3. V was pared by 10 bases and J by 0 bases, with 12 bases between. CDR1 is LGHDT and CDR2 is YNNKEL in the germline V gene (reference sequence). The CDR3 region is CATGSQATNEKLFF. The CDR3 DNA reads as TGTGCCACCGGGAGCCAGGCAACTAATGAAAAACTGTTTTTT.

In this sample, this clone turned up a few times. This chain joins TRBV19 and TRBJ1-2, with TRBD1 matching over 11 bases. V lost 6 bases to trimming and J lost 1 base; unmatched junction nucleotides: 4. CDR1 is LNHDA, CDR2 SQIVND, per germline (reference sequence). The CDR3 is 15 residues long. CDR3 sequence (DNA): TGTGCCAGTAGATGGACAGGGGGCAATAACTATGGCTACACCTTC. Amino acids: CASRWTGGNNYGYTF.

The chain recombines TRBV15 with TRBJ2-7; maybe TRBD2 (6 bases). This CDR3 region has 13 residues. V dropped 6 bases and J dropped 3 bases, with 12 bases sitting between them. Germline-derived CDR1 and CDR2 are LNHNV and YYDKDF (reference sequence). The CDR3 is CATSLAASYEQYF. As DNA, the CDR3 is TGTGCCACCAGTTTAGCGGCGAGCTACGAGCAGTACTTC.

This chain uses TRBV7-2 with TRBJ2-3; possible D gene TRBD2, 6 bases. This CDR3 spans 14 amino acids. Germline CDR1 and CDR2: SGHTA and FQGNSA. V dropped 5 bases and J dropped 0 bases, with 9 bases sitting between them. For the CDR3, the DNA is TGTGCCAGCAGCCCGCGGGGTAGCACAGATACGCAGTATTTT. Protein: CASSPRGSTDTQYF.

The rearrangement links TRBV5-1 to TRBJ2-5; 8 positions match TRBD2. The germline V gene encodes CDR1 SGHRS and CDR2 YFSETQ. The trim removed 4 bases at V and 5 bases at J, leaving 10 bases unmatched. The CDR3 covers 15 residues. DNA of the CDR3: TGCGCCAGCAGCACGGGTAGCGGGGCCCGGGAGACCCAGTACTTC. This encodes CASSTGSGARETQYF.

The V and J genes are TRBV5-4 and TRBJ2-7, with 9 bases matching TRBD2. The CDR3 sequence is 15 residues long. Germline V gene lookup returns CDR1 SGHNT and CDR2 YYREEE (reference sequence). Unmatched junction bases numbered 7, after V lost 4 bases and J lost 2 bases. CDR3 in DNA: TGTGCCAGCAGCCGTCGAGGCGGGGGGGCCTACGAGCAGTACTTC. This sequence encodes CASSRRGGGAYEQYF.

The chain joins TRBV6-5 to TRBJ1-5; a weak D match, TRBD1 (6 bases). V lost 0 bases, J lost 7 bases, and 10 bases lay in between. The CDR3 has 14 amino acids. Germline CDR1 is MNHEY and CDR2 is SVGAGI. DNA for the CDR3: TGTGCCAGCAGTTACTCGGGGGCGAGGCAGCCCCAGCATTTT. Its protein product is CASSYSGARQPQHF.

This chain joins TRBV7-2 and TRBJ2-5, with TRBD2 matching over 7 bases. This CDR3 is built from 16 residues. The germline V gene has CDR1 SGHTA and CDR2 FQGNSA. V dropped 5 bases and J dropped 5; count of bases not matched to a gene: 14. The CDR3 nucleotides are TGTGCCAGCAGCCCTCGGGGGGACTCCTACGGGGAGACCCAGTACTTC. Protein: CASSPRGDSYGETQYF.

The CDR3 sequence is CASSGLSGQGAGEQYF. The DNA for the CDR3 is TGTGCCAGCAGCGGACTGAGCGGACAGGGGGCGGGTGAGCAGTACTTC. The chain links TRBV9 to TRBJ2-7; TRBD1 matches at 11 bases. The CDR3 length is 16 residues. From germline, CDR1 is SGDLS and CDR2 YYNGEE. J lost 7 bases, V lost 3 bases, and 12 bases had no gene match.

The chain carries TRBV3-1 (or the pseudogene TRBV3-2) and TRBJ2-2; 7 positions match TRBD1. Unmatched junction bases numbered 6, after V lost 2 bases and J lost 6 bases. The length of the CDR3 is 15 residues. Per germline, CDR1 LGHDT and CDR2 YNNKEL (reference sequence). The CDR3, as DNA: TGTGCCAGCAGCCAACCTACAGGGGTCTCCGGGGAGCTGTTTTTT. This sequence encodes CASSQPTGVSGELFF.

The chain carries TRBV30 and TRBJ1-4; no firm D call. The V and J ends lost 2 bases and 3 bases respectively, with 4 bases between them. The germline CDR1 and CDR2 sequences are GTSNPN and SVGIG (reference sequence). The length of the CDR3 is 12 residues. This CDR3 is CAWSLPNEKLFF. The CDR3 DNA follows: TGTGCCTGGAGTCTTCCTAATGAAAAACTGTTTTTT.

This clone was counted a single time. This chain connects TRBV4-1 to TRBJ1-3; D perhaps matches TRBD1 (6 bases). Germline CDR1 and CDR2: MGHRA and YSYEKL. This CDR3 is 15 amino acids long. V shed 3 bases and J shed 3 bases, with 12 bases lying between them. In DNA, the CDR3 is TGCGCCAGCAGCCAGCCCCAGGGGCTTGGAAACACCATATATTTT. It encodes CASSQPQGLGNTIYF.

The chain's CDR3 is CASSYSGGRRNTIYF. CDR3 bases: TGTGCCAGCAGTTACTCGGGAGGTCGGAGAAACACCATATATTTT. This rearrangement joins TRBV6-2 or TRBV6-3 to TRBJ1-3; D is undetermined. Per the germline V gene, CDR1 is MNHEY and CDR2 is SVGEGT. Trimming removed 0 bases from V and 5 bases from J, with 11 bases in between. The CDR3 has 15 residues.

The J gene is TRBJ2-2, the V gene TRBV12-3 or TRBV12-4, with D maybe TRBD2 (7 bases). Trimming shortened V by 6 bases and J by 16 bases, and 18 bases separated the two germline ends. This CDR3 region has 12 residues. The CDR3 reads CASRGGAGLKFF. The DNA for the CDR3 is TGTGCCAGCAGGGGGGGGGCAGGCTTAAAGTTTTTT.

This clone was counted once. This chain uses TRBV7-2 with TRBJ2-7, with 7 positions matching TRBD1. The germline V gene encodes CDR1 SGHTA and CDR2 FQGNSA. The V segment lost 6 bases and the J segment 4 bases; nucleotides outside the gene matches: 6. The CDR3 runs to 13 residues. The CDR3 nucleotides read TGTGCCAGCAGTCTTACGGGACAGTACGAGCAGTACTTC. Encoded protein: CASSLTGQYEQYF.

The chain carries TRBV6-5 and TRBJ2-3, with 8 bases matching TRBD1. V gave up 7 bases and J gave up 1 base; unmatched junction bases: 4. From germline, CDR1 is MNHEY and CDR2 SVGAGI. The CDR3 is made up of 14 amino acids. As DNA, the CDR3 is TGTGCCAGCACAGGGGGCGCCGGCACAGATACGCAGTATTTT. Its protein is CASTGGAGTDTQYF.

J is TRBJ1-1 and V is TRBV6-4; the D is unclear. Per the germline V gene, CDR1 is MRHNA and CDR2 is SNTAGT. V dropped 0 bases and J dropped 3 bases, with 5 bases sitting between them. The CDR3 is 13 residues long. In DNA form, the CDR3 reads TGTGCCAGCAGTGACTCGCGGTACACTGAAGCTTTCTTT. Amino acid sequence: CASSDSRYTEAFF.

This chain connects TRBV24-1 to TRBJ1-1, with no clear D. V lost 9 bases, J lost 5 bases, and 15 bases lay in between. Germline V lookup: CDR1 KGHDR, CDR2 SFDVKD. CDR3 length: 13 residues. CDR3 protein: CATCCGDHTEAFF. As DNA, the CDR3 is TGTGCCACCTGTTGCGGGGATCATACTGAAGCTTTCTTT.

This rearrangement joins TRBV5-1 to TRBJ2-7, with TRBD1 identical over 11 bases. The CDR3 is made up of 18 amino acids. The junction had 19 bases not matched to a gene; V was cut back by 4 bases and J by 7 bases. Germline V gives CDR1 SGHRS, CDR2 YFSETQ. For the CDR3, the DNA is TGCGCCAGCAGCCGGTTGGGACAGGGGGGATCATCGGCCTTGGAGCAGTACTTC. This translates into CASSRLGQGGSSALEQYF.

The rearrangement joins TRBV5-1 to TRBJ2-5, with 10 bases that match TRBD2. Germline CDR1 and CDR2: SGHRS and YFSETQ. The V segment lost 0 bases and the J segment 2 bases; nucleotides outside the gene matches: 4. This CDR3 region has 16 residues. For the CDR3, the DNA is TGCGCCAGCAGCTTGGTTTCTAGCGGGGGACAAGAGACCCAGTACTTC. Translating it yields CASSLVSSGGQETQYF.

The chain couples TRBV9 to TRBJ2-7; TRBD2 is a possible D gene (6 bases). Germline V CDR1 and CDR2: SGDLS, YYNGEE. This CDR3 comprises 15 residues. V was shortened by 2 bases and J by 5 bases, with 17 bases between the two germline ends. CDR3 protein: CASSVRSWGGHEQYF. CDR3 bases: TGTGCCAGCAGCGTCCGTTCCTGGGGAGGACACGAGCAGTACTTC.

The CDR3 reads CASSQDLGQYGYTF. CDR3 nucleotide sequence: TGTGCCAGCAGCCAAGATTTGGGGCAGTATGGCTACACCTTC. J is TRBJ1-2 and V is TRBV14, with D possibly TRBD1 on 5 matching bases. Trimming left V 0 bases short and J 5 bases short, with 10 bases between. Germline assignment: CDR1 SGHDN and CDR2 FVKESK. The CDR3 consists of 14 residues.

This clone was observed once. The V call is TRBV27, the J call TRBJ2-1; 10 nucleotides match TRBD1. The CDR3 length is 20 residues. The germline V gene has CDR1 MNHEY and CDR2 SMNVEV (reference sequence). The ends lost 5 bases at V and 5 bases at J; junction bases unmatched: 21. This CDR3 is CASSDYTRDRGFLSHNEQFF. CDR3 nucleotide sequence: TGTGCCAGCAGTGACTACACCCGGGACAGGGGCTTCTTGAGCCACAATGAGCAGTTCTTC.